This is a list of T cell receptor beta chains from one sample in a study of PD-L1 blockade in urothelial cancer. Generated by immunoSEQ multiplex PCR, the TCRdb table keeps only in-frame clones and is missing some. The sample includes over 45,000 clones, around 84% of them seen just once. The source was PBMCs, collected around atezolizumab (anti-PD-L1) treatment. All receptors come from a man aged 60-69 years with urothelial cancer. Both conserved end residues are part of each CDR3. D genes are given only for firm matches. Only part of the rows carry a size: once, few, many, or a class if the clone is expanded.

D: TRBD2; size: once; J: TRBJ2-7; length: 15; V: TRBV10-3; CDR3: CAISRTSGSSYEQYF; DNA: TGTGCCATCAGCCGAACTAGCGGATCCTCCTACGAGCAGTACTTC
D: NA; size: NA; J: TRBJ2-1; length: 13; V: TRBV6-5; CDR3: CASSSPTYNEQFF; DNA: TGTGCCAGCAGTTCCCCTACCTACAATGAGCAGTTCTTC
D: TRBD1; size: NA; J: TRBJ2-2; length: 16; V: TRBV5-1; CDR3: CASSLGTDRFGLELFF; DNA: TGCGCCAGCAGCCTGGGGACAGACAGATTCGGTCTAGAGCTGTTTTTT
D: TRBD2; size: NA; J: TRBJ2-5; length: 16; V: TRBV4-2; CDR3: CASSHETSGNQETQYF; DNA: TGTGCCAGCAGCCACGAGACTAGCGGGAACCAAGAGACCCAGTACTTC
D: NA; size: NA; J: TRBJ2-3; length: 14; V: TRBV7-9; CDR3: CASRSRMPTDTQYF; DNA: TGTGCCAGCAGGTCCAGGATGCCCACAGATACGCAGTATTTT
D: NA; size: NA; J: TRBJ1-1; length: 15; V: TRBV5-4; CDR3: CASSMETGINTEAFF; DNA: TGTGCCAGCAGCATGGAAACAGGGATTAACACTGAAGCTTTCTTT
D: TRBD1; size: NA; J: TRBJ1-1; length: 14; V: TRBV5-1; CDR3: CASSPGQINTEAFF; DNA: TGCGCCAGCAGCCCGGGACAGATTAACACTGAAGCTTTCTTT
D: TRBD2; size: NA; J: TRBJ2-7; length: 15; V: TRBV5-4; CDR3: CASSLELAGDYEQYF; DNA: TGTGCCAGCAGCTTGGAACTAGCGGGAGATTACGAGCAGTACTTC
D: NA; size: NA; J: TRBJ2-2; length: 15; V: TRBV11-2; CDR3: CASSLGSQNTGELFF; DNA: TGTGCCAGCAGCTTAGGTAGTCAAAACACCGGGGAGCTGTTTTTT
D: NA; size: NA; J: TRBJ2-7; length: 11; V: TRBV14; CDR3: CASGDSYEQYF; DNA: TGTGCCAGCGGAGACTCCTACGAGCAGTACTTC
D: NA; size: NA; J: TRBJ2-7; length: 14; V: TRBV7-9; CDR3: CASGGDGTYYEQYF; DNA: TGTGCCAGCGGGGGGGACGGGACATACTACGAGCAGTACTTC
D: TRBD1; size: many; J: TRBJ1-6; length: 16; V: TRBV6-5; CDR3: CASSYSGRTGGSPLHF; DNA: TGTGCCAGCAGTTACTCAGGCCGGACAGGGGGTTCACCCCTCCACTTT
D: NA; size: NA; J: TRBJ2-5; length: 13; V: TRBV29-1; CDR3: CSVESGIGETQYF; DNA: TGCAGCGTTGAATCGGGGATTGGAGAGACCCAGTACTTC
D: TRBD1; size: NA; J: TRBJ2-2; length: 15; V: TRBV7-3; CDR3: CASSKGTANTGELFF; DNA: TGTGCCAGCAGCAAGGGGACAGCGAACACCGGGGAGCTGTTTTTT
D: NA; size: NA; J: TRBJ2-1; length: 19; V: TRBV5-1; CDR3: CASSLVGHLLTGTYNEQFF; DNA: TGCGCCAGCAGCTTGGTGGGACACCTCCTAACGGGAACATACAATGAGCAGTTCTTC
D: NA; size: NA; J: TRBJ2-7; length: 13; V: TRBV6-5; CDR3: CASSYGTGREQYF; DNA: TGTGCCAGCAGTTACGGTACGGGTCGCGAGCAGTACTTC
D: TRBD1; size: NA; J: TRBJ1-5; length: 16; V: TRBV18; CDR3: CASSRIGTGGGQPQHF; DNA: TGTGCCAGCTCCCGAATCGGGACAGGGGGCGGGCAGCCCCAGCATTTT
D: NA; size: once; J: TRBJ2-7; length: 14; V: TRBV4-1; CDR3: CASSQDRGSYEQYF; DNA: TGCGCCAGCAGCCAAGATCGGGGCTCCTACGAGCAGTACTTC
D: NA; size: NA; J: TRBJ1-5; length: 14; V: TRBV30; CDR3: CAWSAGSLDQPQHF; DNA: TGTGCCTGGAGTGCCGGGAGTCTAGATCAGCCCCAGCATTTT
D: TRBD2; size: NA; J: TRBJ2-7; length: 13; V: TRBV10-3; CDR3: CAISELAGYEQYF; DNA: TGTGCCATCAGTGAGCTAGCGGGATACGAGCAGTACTTC
D: TRBD1; size: NA; J: TRBJ1-2; length: 14; V: TRBV28; CDR3: CASSPGQGRYGYTF; DNA: TGTGCCAGCAGTCCGGGACAGGGAAGGTATGGCTACACCTTC
D: TRBD2; size: NA; J: TRBJ2-7; length: 16; V: TRBV4-2; CDR3: CASSQSLAGGPYEQYF; DNA: TGTGCCAGCAGCCAATCCCTAGCGGGAGGGCCCTACGAGCAGTACTTC
D: TRBD1; size: NA; J: TRBJ1-5; length: 15; V: TRBV18; CDR3: CASSRADRGSQPQHF; DNA: TGTGCCAGCTCACGGGCCGACAGGGGGAGTCAGCCCCAGCATTTT
D: NA; size: NA; J: TRBJ1-4; length: 15; V: TRBV25-1; CDR3: CASSGAQGMSEKLFF; DNA: TGTGCCAGCAGTGGGGCACAGGGAATGAGTGAAAAACTGTTTTTT
D: TRBD1; size: NA; J: TRBJ1-2; length: 13; V: TRBV6-6; CDR3: CASSFGQGSGYTF; DNA: TGTGCCAGCAGCTTCGGACAGGGCTCTGGCTACACCTTC
D: NA; size: few; J: TRBJ2-7; length: 14; V: TRBV9; CDR3: CASRPGLRTYEQYF; DNA: TGTGCCAGCAGACCGGGACTCAGGACCTACGAGCAGTACTTC
D: TRBD2; size: NA; J: TRBJ2-4; length: 15; V: TRBV27; CDR3: CASSHSGKAKNIQYF; DNA: TGTGCCAGCAGTCATAGCGGGAAAGCCAAAAACATTCAGTACTTC
D: NA; size: NA; J: TRBJ2-7; length: 15; V: TRBV5-1; CDR3: CASSLAEGAVHEQYF; DNA: TGCGCCAGCAGCTTGGCGGAGGGGGCGGTCCACGAGCAGTACTTC
D: NA; size: NA; J: TRBJ2-5; length: 14; V: TRBV11-3; CDR3: CASSLSSRGETQYF; DNA: TGTGCCAGCAGCTTATCATCCAGGGGAGAGACCCAGTACTTC
D: NA; size: NA; J: TRBJ1-4; length: 12; V: TRBV30; CDR3: CAWSVGREKLFF; DNA: TGTGCCTGGAGTGTCGGTCGGGAAAAACTGTTTTTT
D: NA; size: NA; J: TRBJ1-1; length: 12; V: TRBV6-1; CDR3: CAIFTRSTEAFF; DNA: TGTGCCATCTTCACTAGAAGCACTGAAGCTTTCTTT
D: NA; size: few; J: TRBJ2-6; length: 16; V: TRBV30; CDR3: CAWSDRQFSGANVLTF; DNA: TGTGCCTGGAGTGACAGACAGTTCTCTGGGGCCAACGTCCTGACTTTC
D: TRBD1; size: NA; J: TRBJ1-4; length: 13; V: TRBV19; CDR3: CASSFRQGEKLFF; DNA: TGTGCCAGTAGTTTCCGACAGGGGGAAAAACTGTTTTTT
D: NA; size: NA; J: TRBJ1-1; length: 13; V: TRBV4-1; CDR3: CASRETGSTEAFF; DNA: TGCGCCAGCAGGGAAACAGGGTCCACTGAAGCTTTCTTT
D: TRBD1; size: few; J: TRBJ1-1; length: 16; V: TRBV18; CDR3: CASSPPPGQGNTEAFF; DNA: TGTGCCAGCTCACCACCTCCGGGACAGGGGAACACTGAAGCTTTCTTT